This TCR beta chain was sequenced in a study of somatic mutations in cytotoxic T cells in rheumatoid arthritis. Study-wide background: Certain V beta antibody-stained T-cell populations, V beta1+ cells sequenced for TCRB among them, were flow-sorted to nearly 100% purity.

A remark on this clone: What it binds is unknown.

TCRdb's copy holds only in-frame clones and misses some; the assay was immunoSEQ multiplex PCR. The sample includes about 7,000 clones, more than 50% of them seen just once. Whole-study results and caveats: Patients with rheumatoid arthritis did not differ significantly from age-matched healthy controls in CD8+ T-cell clonality. Reported slight underrepresentation of TRBV07 in rheumatoid arthritis patients was not subjected to multiple-comparison adjustment.

Trimming removed 8 bases from V and 3 bases from J; junction bases left unmatched: 10. The CDR3 is 15 residues long. Germline V gene lookup returns CDR1 LNHDA and CDR2 SQIVND (reference sequence). Positive magnetic bead selection was used to isolate CD4+ and CD8+ cells; purity was checked by flow cytometry. The gene calls are TRBV19 and TRBJ2-7, with 10 bases lining up with TRBD2. The sequence came from a woman in her 40s in good health. The specimen sequenced was CD8+ T cells sorted from blood. The DNA of the CDR3 is TGTGCCAGTTCACCATCAACTAGCGGGGTCTACGAGCAGTACTTC. As protein: CASSPSTSGVYEQYF.